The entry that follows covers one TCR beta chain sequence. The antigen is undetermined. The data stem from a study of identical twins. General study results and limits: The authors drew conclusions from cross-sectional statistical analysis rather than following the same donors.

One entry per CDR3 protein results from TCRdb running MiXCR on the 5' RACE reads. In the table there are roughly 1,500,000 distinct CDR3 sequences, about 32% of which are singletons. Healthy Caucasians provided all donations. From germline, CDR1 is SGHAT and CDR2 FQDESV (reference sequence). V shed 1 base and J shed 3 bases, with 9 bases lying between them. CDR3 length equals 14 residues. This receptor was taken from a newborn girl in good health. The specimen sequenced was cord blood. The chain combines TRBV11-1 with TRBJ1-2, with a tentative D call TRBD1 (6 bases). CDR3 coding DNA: TGTGCCAGCAGCTTAGACGGGACACACTATGGCTACACCTTC. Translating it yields CASSLDGTHYGYTF.